The 18 T cell receptor beta chains below were found in one sample sequenced in a study of cytomegalovirus exposure and HLA in healthy donors. The table came from immunoSEQ multiplex PCR; TCRdb's copy has only in-frame clones and leaves some out. The sample records 130,000 or so clones, 89% being singletons. Sequencing was carried out using PBMCs. The receptors here all came from a woman under 30 in good health and CMV-seropositive.

This chain joins TRBV5-1 and TRBJ2-2, with 9 bases identical to TRBD1. CDR1 and CDR2 from the germline V gene are SGHRS and YFSETQ. There are 15 residues in the CDR3. V was pared by 4 bases and J by 7 bases, with 8 bases of the junction left unmatched. In DNA, the CDR3 is TGCGCCAGCAGCCGGACCGGACAGGGGAACGGGGAGCTGTTTTTT. As protein: CASSRTGQGNGELFF.

A few counts support this clone. The chain has TRBV7-9 and TRBJ1-2; unclear D gene. CDR3 size: 15 residues. V gave up 1 base and J gave up 5 bases, with 14 bases separating them. Germline V gene sequence: CDR1 SEHNR, CDR2 FQNEAQ (reference sequence). The CDR3 region has the DNA TGTGCCAGCAGCTTAGATTATATGGCAGATTATGGCTACACCTTC. Protein product: CASSLDYMADYGYTF.

This clone appeared many times. The genes are TRBV4-2 and TRBJ2-7, with TRBD1 as a possible D gene (6 bases). The germline CDR1 and CDR2 sequences are LGHNA and YNFKEQ. CDR3 length: 15 amino acids. Trimming removed 4 bases from V and 4 bases from J, with 17 bases in between. This chain's CDR3 is CASSPQSGTYYEQYF. The CDR3 coding sequence is TGTGCCAGCAGCCCGCAATCCGGGACATATTACGAGCAGTACTTC.

V usage is TRBV27 and J usage is TRBJ1-1, with D hard to call. CDR3 length: 14 residues. V dropped 2 bases and J dropped 1 base, with 8 bases sitting between them. In germline, CDR1 is MNHEY, CDR2 SMNVEV (reference sequence). CDR3 DNA sequence: TGTGCCAGCAGTTTAACACATCAGAACACTGAAGCTTTCTTT. It codes for CASSLTHQNTEAFF.

The rearrangement joins TRBV28 to TRBJ1-5; no definite D call. Germline loops: CDR1 MDHEN, CDR2 SYDVKM. Trimming stripped 5 bases from V and 11 bases from J, with 19 bases between. This CDR3 has 14 residues. Written as DNA, the CDR3 is TGTGCCAGCAGTATAGATGAGGCGGGCCCAGCCCAGCATTTT. This codes for CASSIDEAGPAQHF. The full variable domain, with the rest looked up from reference TRBV28 and TRBJ1-5, is DVKVTQSSRYLVKRTGEKVFLECVQDMDHENMFWYRQDPGLGLRLIYFSYDVKMKEKGDIPEGYSVSREKKERFSLILESASTNQTSMYLCASSIDEAGPAQHFGDGTRLSIL.

CDR3 coding DNA: TGTGCCAGCAGCCAGGGTTCGAGAAACACCGGGGAGCTGTTTTTT. This codes for CASSQGSRNTGELFF. The chain recombines TRBV9 with TRBJ2-2; D might be TRBD1 (5 bases). The CDR3 sequence is 15 residues long. Trimming cost V 4 bases and J 2 bases, with 12 bases left between them. CDR1 SGDLS and CDR2 YYNGEE come from the germline V gene.

The chain is built from TRBV4-2 and TRBJ2-3; D is undetermined. This CDR3 region has 15 residues. Looked up from germline, CDR1 is LGHNA and CDR2 is YNFKEQ. Trimming took 0 bases from V and 2 from J, leaving 9 bases between them. CDR3: CASSQDLPPTDTQYF. CDR3 nucleotide sequence: TGTGCCAGCAGCCAAGATCTCCCCCCCACAGATACGCAGTATTTT.

V gene TRBV7-2 combines with J gene TRBJ2-7, with 10 nucleotides matching TRBD2. J lost 6 bases, V lost 5 bases, and 13 bases had no gene match. Per germline, CDR1 SGHTA and CDR2 FQGNSA. The CDR3 totals 16 residues. CDR3 loop: CASSRLTTSGPVEQYF. The CDR3, as DNA: TGTGCCAGCAGCCGACTCACGACTAGCGGGCCAGTCGAGCAGTACTTC.

The J gene is TRBJ2-1, the V gene TRBV19, with 10 bases lining up with TRBD1. The CDR3 runs 15 residues. The germline V gene has CDR1 LNHDA and CDR2 SQIVND (reference sequence). V was clipped by 5 bases and J by 6 bases; unmatched bases: 7. The CDR3 bases are TGTGCCAGTAGTGTCACCGGGACAGGGGCCAATGAGCAGTTCTTC. Amino acids: CASSVTGTGANEQFF. The whole variable domain, filled in from reference TRBV19 and TRBJ2-1, reads DGGITQSPKYLFRKEGQNVTLSCEQNLNHDAMYWYRQDPGQGLRLIYYSQIVNDFQKGDIAEGYSVSREKKESFPLTVTSAQKNPTAFYLCASSVTGTGANEQFFGPGTRLTVL.

This chain uses TRBV5-1 with TRBJ1-1, with 11 bases matching TRBD1. Germline CDR1 SGHRS, CDR2 YFSETQ. There are 15 residues in the CDR3. V shed 4 bases, J shed 5 bases, and the junction held 7 bases outside the gene matches. The CDR3 reads CASSTGQGARTEAFF. The CDR3 DNA reads as TGCGCCAGCAGCACAGGACAGGGGGCGCGAACTGAAGCTTTCTTT.

On this clone itself: Given a much more abundant clone one base away, this may be a read error. DNA of the CDR3: TGTGCCAGCAGTTTAGGGCAGGGGTACACTGAAGCTTTCTTT. Amino acids: CASSLGQGYTEAFF. The J gene is TRBJ1-1, the V gene TRBV28, with a weak D call TRBD1 (6 bases). Trimming removed 2 bases from V and 3 bases from J, with 10 bases in between. Per the germline V gene, CDR1 is MDHEN and CDR2 is SYDVKM. The CDR3 is 14 residues long.

The chain carries TRBV28 and TRBJ1-6; 8 nucleotides agree with TRBD1. Germline values: CDR1 MDHEN, CDR2 SYDVKM. Trimming removed 7 bases from V and 7 bases from J; junction bases left unmatched: 9. CDR3 size: 15 residues. The CDR3 region has the DNA TGTGCCAGCAATGGCAGGGGGCTTGGGAATTCACCCCTCCACTTT. Translation gives CASNGRGLGNSPLHF.

This clone came up a few times. This rearrangement joins TRBV7-2 to TRBJ1-6; D uncertain. V dropped 6 bases and J dropped 8 bases, with 14 bases sitting between them. The germline CDR1 and CDR2 sequences are SGHTA and FQGNSA. The CDR3 extends over 14 amino acids. The CDR3 region is CASSRRREDSPLHF. The CDR3 DNA is TGTGCCAGCAGTCGACGACGGGAGGATTCACCCCTCCACTTT. Using reference TRBV7-2 and TRBJ1-6 for the parts outside the CDR3, the full variable domain is GAGVSQSPSNKVTEKGKDVELRCDPISGHTALYWYRQSLGQGLEFLIYFQGNSAPDKSGLPSDRFSAERTGGSVSTLTIQRTQQEDSAVYLCASSRRREDSPLHFGNGTRLTVT.

Written as DNA, the CDR3 is TGTGCCAGCAGTGAATATAGATCACCCCTCCACTTT. This encodes CASSEYRSPLHF. The rearrangement uses TRBV25-1 and TRBJ1-6; D remains ambiguous. V dropped 0 bases and J dropped 10 bases, with 4 bases sitting between them. Per germline, CDR1 MGHDK and CDR2 SYGVNS. This CDR3 comprises 12 residues.

The chain carries TRBV5-4 and TRBJ1-2; 12 bases are shared with TRBD1. The CDR3 contains 16 residues. After removal of 4 bases from V and 4 bases from J, the junction contained 8 bases not matched to a gene. Per the germline V gene, CDR1 is SGHNT and CDR2 is YYREEE (reference sequence). CDR3 protein: CASSPGTGGVGYGYTF. DNA of the CDR3: TGTGCCAGCAGCCCAGGGACAGGGGGCGTGGGCTATGGCTACACCTTC.

The chain joins TRBV7-9 to TRBJ1-4; TRBD1 matches 9 bases. V lost 5 bases and J lost 0; bases outside the gene matches: 10. CDR3 length: 18 residues. CDR1 SEHNR and CDR2 FQNEAQ come from the germline V gene (reference sequence). CDR3 sequence (DNA): TGTGCCAGCAGCCCCCGGGACAGGGCGACCTCAACTAATGAAAAACTGTTTTTT. Amino acid sequence: CASSPRDRATSTNEKLFF.

The J gene is TRBJ1-5, the V gene TRBV27; maybe TRBD1 (6 bases). Trimming shortened V by 5 bases and J by 7 bases, and 24 bases separated the two germline ends. The CDR3 contains 17 residues. Germline V lookup: CDR1 MNHEY, CDR2 SMNVEV (reference sequence). The CDR3: CASSPSGGRGGLQPQHF. The CDR3 region has the DNA TGTGCCAGCAGTCCCTCGGGGGGGCGCGGGGGTTTACAGCCCCAGCATTTT.

The V call is TRBV30, the J call TRBJ2-7; 10 bases are a match to TRBD1. Germline lookup yields CDR1 GTSNPN and CDR2 SVGIG (reference sequence). CDR3 length: 15 residues. Trimming took 1 base from V and 3 from J; bases not matched to a gene: 6. The CDR3 is CAWSARQGAHYEQYF. CDR3 coding DNA: TGTGCCTGGAGTGCCAGACAGGGGGCTCACTACGAGCAGTACTTC.